What follows are 20 T cell receptor beta chains derived from one specimen sequenced in a study of T cell responses to AZD1222 COVID-19 vaccine (dated by TCRdb to 2020 to 2022). Libraries were built with the immunoSEQ multiplex PCR assay. Imported from immuneACCESS, the table was reduced by TCRdb to in-frame sequences with V and J called. These copies leave out some clones; in studies compared against another copy, an unresolved V gene accounts for under half, and the cause of the remainder is not known. The sample table records about 130,000 clones; 90% to 95% of these occur just once. The ten largest clones capture about 2.7% of the sample. In the paper's terms, the time point label means: baseline before first vaccination. The specimen comprised peripheral blood, sampled on day 0 of AZD1222 vaccination. The receptors stem from an adult in good health.

The chain is built from TRBV27 and TRBJ1-6; TRBD1 might be the D (6 bases). Trimming pared 6 bases from V and 7 bases from J, leaving 10 bases between. In germline, CDR1 is MNHEY, CDR2 SMNVEV (reference sequence). The CDR3 is 13 residues long. Written as DNA, the CDR3 is TGTGCCAGCAGCAGGGGCCCGAATTCACCCCTCCACTTT. Translating gives CASSRGPNSPLHF.

The chain combines TRBV6-5 with TRBJ2-5; D is undetermined. Deletions cut 2 bases from V and 5 bases from J, with 12 bases between. Germline lookup yields CDR1 MNHEY and CDR2 SVGAGI. The CDR3 is 14 amino acids. The CDR3 bases are TGTGCCAGCAGTTACCTTCGGGCTCTTGAGACCCAGTACTTC. The encoded protein is CASSYLRALETQYF.

The chain has TRBV10-3 and TRBJ1-5; maybe TRBD1 (6 bases). Germline V gene data show CDR1 as ENHRY and CDR2 as SYGVKD. This CDR3 contains 15 residues. Trimming pared 2 bases from V and 7 bases from J, leaving 15 bases between. CDR3: CAISESTGYRQPQHF. The CDR3 region has the DNA TGTGCCATCAGTGAGAGCACAGGGTATAGGCAGCCCCAGCATTTT.

The genes are TRBV27 and TRBJ2-4; D not certain. This CDR3 spans 14 amino acids. CDR1 and CDR2 from the germline V gene are MNHEY and SMNVEV (reference sequence). V was pared by 5 bases and J by 0 bases, with 8 bases between. CDR3 in amino acids: CASSRTEAKNIQYF. CDR3 DNA sequence: TGTGCCAGCAGTCGAACGGAAGCCAAAAACATTCAGTACTTC.

The CDR3 loop reads CASSYLTGDHEQYF. Here the CDR3 DNA reads TGTGCCAGCAGCTACTTGACAGGGGACCACGAGCAGTACTTC. This chain connects TRBV11-1 to TRBJ2-7; 8 nucleotides agree with TRBD1. The J segment lost 5 bases and the V segment lost 4 bases, leaving 7 bases of the junction unmatched. From germline, CDR1 is SGHAT and CDR2 FQDESV (reference sequence). The CDR3 loop spans 14 amino acids.

The rearrangement uses TRBV7-3 and TRBJ2-1; TRBD2 matches 9 bases. Germline V CDR1 and CDR2: SGHTA, FQGTGA. CDR3 length equals 15 residues. J gave up 6 bases and V 2 bases, and 5 bases lay outside the gene matches. The CDR3 DNA reads TGTGCCAGCAGCTTAGGTAGCGGGAGTATCAATGAGCAGTTCTTC. It encodes CASSLGSGSINEQFF.

This clone was seen only once. The rearrangement uses TRBV5-4 and TRBJ1-2; 8 bases fit TRBD1. Germline CDR1 and CDR2: SGHNT and YYREEE (reference sequence). The CDR3 sequence is 16 residues long. V was clipped by 6 bases and J by 0 bases; unmatched bases: 10. The CDR3 DNA is TGTGCCAGCAACCCGACAGGGGTTCGCGCTAACTATGGCTACACCTTC. Amino acids: CASNPTGVRANYGYTF.

V usage is TRBV5-6 and J usage is TRBJ1-2; D not resolved. Trimming left V 0 bases short and J 7 bases short, with 10 bases between. Germline V lookup: CDR1 SGHDT, CDR2 YYEEEE. The CDR3 is 13 residues long. CDR3 bases: TGTGCCAGCAGCTTGGAGGCAGTTGTTGGCTACACCTTC. It translates to CASSLEAVVGYTF.

This sequence joins TRBV5-1 and TRBJ1-1, with D possibly TRBD1 on 5 matching bases. Between the trimmed V and J ends, which lost 4 bases and 3 bases, there was a span of 13 bases. Germline V lookup: CDR1 SGHRS, CDR2 YFSETQ. CDR3 length: 14 amino acids. Here the CDR3 DNA reads TGCGCCAGCAGCCTACCCCGGGGCGACACTGAAGCTTTCTTT. Encoded protein: CASSLPRGDTEAFF.

The gene calls are TRBV9 and TRBJ2-4, with D tentatively TRBD2 (6 bases). The germline V gene encodes CDR1 SGDLS and CDR2 YYNGEE. The CDR3 contains 16 residues. Between the trimmed V and J ends, which lost 0 bases and 0 bases, there was a span of 10 bases. The DNA for the CDR3 is TGTGCCAGCAGCGTAGACCGGGACTTAGCCAAAAACATTCAGTACTTC. It translates to CASSVDRDLAKNIQYF.

The chain carries TRBV18 and TRBJ2-4; D unresolved. Germline V gene lookup returns CDR1 KGHSH and CDR2 LQKENI. The CDR3 has 12 amino acids. V shed 3 bases and J shed 6 bases, with 6 bases lying between them. The CDR3 loop is CASSPGGNIQYF. CDR3 nucleotide sequence: TGTGCCAGCTCACCGGGTGGAAACATTCAGTACTTC.

CDR3 coding DNA: TGTGCCAGCATAAGTCTGACTAATGAAAAACTGTTTTTT. Its protein product is CASISLTNEKLFF. The V call is TRBV6-5, the J call TRBJ1-4; D unresolved. V was pared by 7 bases and J by 2 bases, with 8 bases between. The CDR3 runs 13 residues. Germline values: CDR1 MNHEY, CDR2 SVGAGI.

The chain is built from TRBV5-4 and TRBJ2-1, with D tentatively TRBD2 (5 bases). Looked up from germline, CDR1 is SGHNT and CDR2 is YYREEE (reference sequence). The CDR3 loop spans 14 amino acids. V was cut by 3 bases and J by 3 bases, with 10 bases left in between. The CDR3 spells CASSSNRDYNEQFF. The CDR3 coding sequence is TGTGCCAGCAGCTCGAATCGGGACTACAATGAGCAGTTCTTC.

The chain couples TRBV12-3 or TRBV12-4 to TRBJ1-1; D perhaps matches TRBD1 (6 bases). The CDR3 spans 13 residues. V was cut by 6 bases and J by 1 base, with 9 bases left in between. CDR3 coding DNA: TGTGCCAGCAGCCCCAGGGGGAACACTGAAGCTTTCTTT. Translating it yields CASSPRGNTEAFF.

In the case of this clone: Other DNA sequences of this sample code for an identical CDR3. The chain has TRBV4-1 and TRBJ1-6; TRBD1 agrees at 7 bases. The V gene end was trimmed by 1 base and the J gene end by 5 bases; junction bases not matched to a gene: 2. Germline assignment: CDR1 MGHRA and CDR2 YSYEKL. The CDR3 extends over 15 amino acids. CDR3: CASSQADRDNSPLHF. The CDR3 region has the DNA TGCGCCAGCAGCCAAGCAGACAGGGATAATTCACCCCTCCACTTT.

This clone was seen once. Here the CDR3 DNA reads TGTGCCAGCAGCTTAGATGGAGTCGTGAGGACCCAGTACTTC. It specifies CASSLDGVVRTQYF. The rearrangement links TRBV11-1 to TRBJ2-5; D unclear. Germline CDR1 is SGHAT and CDR2 is FQDESV (reference sequence). CDR3 length: 14 amino acids. Between the trimmed V and J ends, which lost 1 base and 7 bases, there was a span of 13 bases.

The V gene is TRBV10-2, the J gene TRBJ2-7, with TRBD2 matching over 7 bases. Per the germline V gene, CDR1 is WSHSY and CDR2 is SAAADI. CDR3 length: 15 amino acids. V dropped 0 bases and J dropped 7; count of bases not matched to a gene: 9. CDR3 protein: CASSESGGRHWEQYF. DNA for the CDR3: TGCGCCAGCAGTGAGTCGGGCGGGAGACACTGGGAGCAGTACTTC.

V is TRBV7-2 and J is TRBJ2-7; 9 bases are shared with TRBD2. The germline gives CDR1 SGHTA, CDR2 FQGNSA. This CDR3 region has 14 residues. V gave up 2 bases and J gave up 3 bases; unmatched junction bases: 2. The DNA of the CDR3 is TGTGCCAGCAGCTTATCTAGCGGGGTCTACGAGCAGTACTTC. Amino acid sequence: CASSLSSGVYEQYF. The whole variable domain, remainder taken from reference TRBV7-2 and TRBJ2-7, is GAGVSQSPSNKVTEKGKDVELRCDPISGHTALYWYRQSLGQGLEFLIYFQGNSAPDKSGLPSDRFSAERTGGSVSTLTIQRTQQEDSAVYLCASSLSSGVYEQYFGPGTRLTVT.

The gene calls are TRBV7-9 and TRBJ2-7, with 9 bases aligning to TRBD1. V trimming: 3 bases; J trimming: 6 bases; junction bases outside the gene matches: 9. CDR3 length equals 15 residues. Germline lookup yields CDR1 SEHNR and CDR2 FQNEAQ (reference sequence). CDR3 in DNA: TGTGCCAGCAGCTTTCCGGGACAGGGCGCCGCCGAGCAGTACTTC. This codes for CASSFPGQGAAEQYF.

This chain joins TRBV18 and TRBJ1-3, with D unresolved. Trimming removed 1 base at V and 1 base at J, with 5 bases between. This CDR3 region has 14 residues. Germline loops: CDR1 KGHSH, CDR2 LQKENI. The CDR3 DNA reads TGTGCCAGCTCACCACTAGAATCTGGAAACACCATATATTTT. This translates into CASSPLESGNTIYF. Using reference TRBV18 and TRBJ1-3 for the parts outside the CDR3, the full variable domain is NAGVMQNPRHLVRRRGQEARLRCSPMKGHSHVYWYRQLPEEGLKFMVYLQKENIIDESGMPKERFSAEFPKEGPSILRIQQVVRGDSAAYFCASSPLESGNTIYFGEGSWLTVV.